This entry features one T cell receptor beta chain sequence. Germline CDR1 is DFQATT and CDR2 is SNEGSKA (reference sequence). The CDR3 consists of 13 residues. The germline V and J ends were trimmed by 6 bases and 3 bases, with 11 bases remaining between them. The source of the sample is a study of T cells of healthy individuals. TCRdb re-analysed the 5' RACE reads in MiXCR, keeping a single row per CDR3 protein. The table shows roughly 87,000 distinct CDR3 sequences, with about 16% occurring only once. The chain recombines TRBV20-1 with TRBJ1-4; D possibly corresponds to TRBD1 (6 bases). This TCR was sampled from a human donor in good health. CDR3 sequence: CSATTGPNEKLFF. Here the CDR3 DNA reads TGCAGTGCCACGACAGGACCTAATGAAAAACTGTTTTTT.